This is a list of T cell receptor beta chains from one sample in a study of post-analysis software for immune sequencing data. MiXCR, run by TCRdb on the PCR reads, gives a single entry per CDR3 protein. The data contain approximately 440,000 distinct CDR3 sequences, roughly 45% of them singletons. Sequenced input: blood. These receptors were taken from a girl aged 10-17 years with multiple sclerosis. Each CDR3 is given with its conserved first and last residue. A D gene is named only where the DNA matches it firmly. For some rows the clone size is stated as once, few or many, or as a class when expanded; others skip it.

TGTGCCAGCACCCGGACTGGAAAATTCGAGCAGTACTTC | CASTRTGKFEQYF | TRBV13 | few | . | TRBJ2-7
TGTGCCTCCGGAGCGGGTTCCCACACAGATACGCAGTATTTT | CASGAGSHTDTQYF | TRBV27 | . | . | TRBJ2-3
TGTGCCAGCAGTGAACGAGGGTTAGCCAAAAACATTCAGTACTTC | CASSERGLAKNIQYF | TRBV2 | . | . | TRBJ2-4
TGTGCCAGCAGCTTAGTTCCGAACTCCTACGAGCAGTACTTC | CASSLVPNSYEQYF | TRBV7-9 | few | . | TRBJ2-7
TGTGCCAGCAGTCCCGGGACAGACAACACCATATATTTT | CASSPGTDNTIYF | TRBV12-3/TRBV12-4 | . | TRBD1 | TRBJ1-3
TGTGCCAGCAGTGACCGAGGACAGGCAGCGGATACGCAGTATTTT | CASSDRGQAADTQYF | TRBV6-4 | many | TRBD1 | TRBJ2-3
TGCAGCGTTGAGAAAAGCGCTTACAGGGGCCAAAAACTGTTTTTT | CSVEKSAYRGQKLFF | TRBV29-1 | few | TRBD1 | TRBJ1-4
TGTGCCAGCAGTTACAGACCCTTCGGAGGGGGCGACGAGCAGTACTTC | CASSYRPFGGGDEQYF | TRBV6-5 | few | . | TRBJ2-7
TGTGCCAGCAGCTTAGCTTATCCTAGCGGGGGAGTTGAGCAGTTCTTC | CASSLAYPSGGVEQFF | TRBV7-2 | . | TRBD2 | TRBJ2-1
TGCAGTGCTAGTCTGGGCAGGGGAAATTCACCCCTCCACTTT | CSASLGRGNSPLHF | TRBV20-1 | . | . | TRBJ1-6
TGTGCCAGCAGCCTTGACGCCTCTTCTGCCTACAATGAGCAGTTCTTC | CASSLDASSAYNEQFF | TRBV7-2 | few | . | TRBJ2-1
TGTGCCAGCACCGGTCTGGGCGTGGCCTACGAGCAGTACTTC | CASTGLGVAYEQYF | TRBV28 | . | . | TRBJ2-7
TGTGCCAGCAGCCAAGTAGGGGTGGAGGACTACTATGGCTACACCTTC | CASSQVGVEDYYGYTF | TRBV3-1 | . | . | TRBJ1-2
TGTGCCAGCAGCCAAAAACTAGCGGGAGGGCTTTTAACCGACGAGCAGTACTTC | CASSQKLAGGLLTDEQYF | TRBV3-1 | . | TRBD2 | TRBJ2-7
TGTGCCAGCAGCCTCCCAGGAGAGCAGTTCTTC | CASSLPGEQFF | TRBV7-2 | few | . | TRBJ2-1
TGTGCCAGCAGTGTGGACAGGGCATACGAGCAGTACTTC | CASSVDRAYEQYF | TRBV12-3/TRBV12-4 | . | TRBD1 | TRBJ2-7
TGTGCCAGCAGTCAGCGTGTAATAGCGGGCACAGATACGCAGTATTTT | CASSQRVIAGTDTQYF | TRBV12-3/TRBV12-4 | . | . | TRBJ2-3
TGTGCCAGCAGCTTAAAAGGGGGCCCATACGAGCAGTACTTC | CASSLKGGPYEQYF | TRBV7-3 | . | TRBD1 | TRBJ2-7
TGTGCCAGCAGTTTGGGATCCCCGGGGGCTAGCACAGATACGCAGTATTTT | CASSLGSPGASTDTQYF | TRBV28 | . | . | TRBJ2-3
TGTGCCAGCAGAGTAGCGGGAGCCTACGAGCAGTACTTC | CASRVAGAYEQYF | TRBV16 | . | TRBD2 | TRBJ2-7
TGTGCCAGCAGCTTATCCCGGGCTACCTACGAGCAGTACTTC | CASSLSRATYEQYF | TRBV7-2 | . | . | TRBJ2-7
TGTGCCAGCAGCCCCATTAGGGAGGCAGAGGACCCTTCTAGCAATCAGCCCCAGCATTTT | CASSPIREAEDPSSNQPQHF | TRBV3-1 | . | . | TRBJ1-5
TGTGCCAGCAGCCAAGACAGCTTCGGCTATGGCTACACCTTC | CASSQDSFGYGYTF | TRBV5-5 | few | . | TRBJ1-2
TGTGCCAGCAGTGATTTAGCATTCGGGAACTATGGCTACACCTTC | CASSDLAFGNYGYTF | TRBV6-1 | few | . | TRBJ1-2
TGTGCCAGCAGTTCCGGACTAGTCGGGGAGCAGTACTTC | CASSSGLVGEQYF | TRBV27 | . | TRBD2 | TRBJ2-7
TGTGCCAGCAGTTTAGTAGCGGTTAGGAGGCAGTACTTC | CASSLVAVRRQYF | TRBV12-3/TRBV12-4 | . | . | TRBJ2-7
TGTGCCAGCAGTTCATATAACTATGGCTACACCTTC | CASSSYNYGYTF | TRBV25-1 | . | . | TRBJ1-2
TGTGCCGGCAGCTTAGCCAGCGGGGACCCAGGGGAGCAGTTCTTC | CAGSLASGDPGEQFF | TRBV7-2 | few | TRBD2 | TRBJ2-1
TGTGCCAGCAGCCTCACCGCGGCGGGAGGACTAAGCTCCTACAATGAGCAGTTCTTC | CASSLTAAGGLSSYNEQFF | TRBV13 | . | TRBD2 | TRBJ2-1
TGTGCCAGCAGTTTCCCCCCGGGATCAACTAATGAAAAACTGTTTTTT | CASSFPPGSTNEKLFF | TRBV6-5 | once | . | TRBJ1-4
TGTGCCAGCAGTTTCCTAGTAGGGAGCACAGATACGCAGTATTTT | CASSFLVGSTDTQYF | TRBV12-3/TRBV12-4 | few | . | TRBJ2-3
TGCAGTGCGAGGCGCCCGTCTAGCGGGAGGCGGGAGACCCAGTACTTC | CSARRPSSGRRETQYF | TRBV20-1 | . | TRBD2 | TRBJ2-5
TGTGCCAGCAGTGGTTTGGGGGACAGTAAGATCCATGGCTACACCTTC | CASSGLGDSKIHGYTF | TRBV2 | . | TRBD1 | TRBJ1-2
TGTGCCAGCAGCTCCCGAGCGGGACAGGGCCTCGATGAGCAGTACTTC | CASSSRAGQGLDEQYF | TRBV7-8 | . | TRBD1 | TRBJ2-5
TGCAGCGCTCGGACAGGGGCGAACAATGAGCAGTTCTTC | CSARTGANNEQFF | TRBV29-1 | few | TRBD1 | TRBJ2-1
TGTGCCAGCAGTTGGACTAGCGGGACCCAATACAATGAGCAGTTCTTC | CASSWTSGTQYNEQFF | TRBV28 | . | TRBD2 | TRBJ2-1
TGTGCCAGCAGTGAAGCGGCCTCAAAGGGTACAGATACGCAGTATTTT | CASSEAASKGTDTQYF | TRBV2 | . | . | TRBJ2-3
TGTGCCAGCAGCTTCCCGGCAGGCGGGAGGGCCACAGATACGCAGTATTTT | CASSFPAGGRATDTQYF | TRBV13 | . | TRBD2 | TRBJ2-3
TGTGCCAGCAGCTTATATCCCACCGGCCCCTACAATGAGCAGTTCTTC | CASSLYPTGPYNEQFF | TRBV11-2 | . | . | TRBJ2-1
TGTGCCAGCACCCAAGGAGGCAGCCCCTCACAAGAGACCCAGTACTTC | CASTQGGSPSQETQYF | TRBV28 | few | . | TRBJ2-5
TGCGCCAGCAGCGGGCTATCCCAATATTCAAGCTCCTGCAATGAGCAGTTCTTC | CASSGLSQYSSSCNEQFF | TRBV10-2 | . | . | TRBJ2-1
TGTGCCAGCAGTCAACTTAGATATGAGCAGTTCTTC | CASSQLRYEQFF | TRBV7-9 | . | . | TRBJ2-1
TGCAGTGCTAGGGCTGGACGGGAGGGCCTGTTTTACGAGCAGTACTTC | CSARAGREGLFYEQYF | TRBV20-1 | . | TRBD2 | TRBJ2-7
TGTGCCAGCAGCCCTGGGCGGGTCCCTTTAGGTGAGCAGTTCTTC | CASSPGRVPLGEQFF | TRBV9 | . | . | TRBJ2-1
TGTGCCAGCAGCTTATTTGGGGAGACCCAGTACTTC | CASSLFGETQYF | TRBV7-9 | many | . | TRBJ2-5
TGCAGCGTTGTAAGCGGGACACCTAAAGGGGCTTTCTTT | CSVVSGTPKGAFF | TRBV29-1 | . | . | TRBJ1-1
TGTGCCAGCACTCGGACTAGCGGCCGCTACGAGCAGTACTTC | CASTRTSGRYEQYF | TRBV28 | few | TRBD2 | TRBJ2-7
TGCAGTGCTAGAGATACCCGACTAGCGGTTTACGAGCAGTACTTC | CSARDTRLAVYEQYF | TRBV20-1 | few | TRBD2 | TRBJ2-7
TGCGCCAGCAGTTTTCAACTCGGGACAGGGAAGGAGACCCAGTACTTC | CASSFQLGTGKETQYF | TRBV5-1 | . | TRBD1 | TRBJ2-5
TGTGCTAGTGCGAGGGACGGAAACACCGGGGAGCTGTTTTTT | CASARDGNTGELFF | TRBV12-5 | . | . | TRBJ2-2
TGCAGTGCTAGAGAGGGAGTAGCCAAAAACATTCAGTACTTC | CSAREGVAKNIQYF | TRBV20-1 | . | . | TRBJ2-4
TGCAGTGCGCCCGGAAGGGGGCTCCCCCGGGATGAGCAGTTCTTC | CSAPGRGLPRDEQFF | TRBV20-1 | . | TRBD1 | TRBJ2-1
TGTGCCAGCAGCTTAGCGCGGGTTGGCGGAGACGAGCAGTACTTC | CASSLARVGGDEQYF | TRBV7-8 | . | . | TRBJ2-7
TGTGCCAGCAGCGCTCAAATTGGGGGAGTGGAAGATACGCAGTATTTT | CASSAQIGGVEDTQYF | TRBV3-1 | . | . | TRBJ2-3
TGCGCCAGCAGCTTGGCATTCGAGCAGTACTTC | CASSLAFEQYF | TRBV5-1 | few | . | TRBJ2-7
TGTGCCAGCAGTCAGGCTGATAGCGGGGGATCCCACACAGATACGCAGTATTTT | CASSQADSGGSHTDTQYF | TRBV13 | . | TRBD2 | TRBJ2-3